Presented here are 4 T cell receptor beta chains from one specimen sequenced in a study of T cell responses to AZD1222 COVID-19 vaccine. The table came from immunoSEQ multiplex PCR; TCRdb's copy has only in-frame clones and leaves some out. The table records 170,000 or so clones, over 75% of them present only once. The specimen comprised peripheral blood, sampled on day 0 of AZD1222 vaccination. The receptors were gathered from an adult in good health.

The chain employs TRBV28 and TRBJ1-6; 9 bases agree with TRBD1. Germline CDR1 and CDR2: MDHEN and SYDVKM. V trimming: 4 bases; J trimming: 5 bases; junction bases outside the gene matches: 6. This CDR3 is built from 16 residues. The CDR3 reads CASSSTGGPNNSPLHF. For the CDR3, the DNA is TGTGCCAGCAGTTCCACAGGGGGCCCTAATAATTCACCCCTCCACTTT.

This clone was detected only a few times. The chain is built from TRBV5-5 and TRBJ2-3; 12 bases map to TRBD1. CDR3 length: 17 amino acids. In germline, CDR1 is SGHKS, CDR2 YYEKEE (reference sequence). Trimming cost V 0 bases and J 7 bases; bases outside gene matches: 9. The CDR3 protein is CASSLVAGTGGRNTQYF. In DNA, the CDR3 is TGTGCCAGCAGCTTGGTGGCGGGGACAGGGGGCAGGAATACGCAGTATTTT.

The DNA for the CDR3 is TGTGCCAGCAGCTGGGGTTGGGACAGGGGAGAGGGGGATGACAATCAGCCCCAGCATTTT. It is translated as CASSWGWDRGEGDDNQPQHF. The V and J genes are TRBV28 and TRBJ1-5; 10 nucleotides agree with TRBD1. J lost 3 bases, V lost 6 bases, and 20 bases had no gene match. Germline-derived CDR1 and CDR2 are MDHEN and SYDVKM. The CDR3 loop spans 20 amino acids.

This chain uses TRBV7-9 with TRBJ2-1; D gene unclear. Germline assignment: CDR1 SEHNR and CDR2 FQNEAQ (reference sequence). V was pared by 2 bases and J by 0 bases, with 11 bases between. The CDR3 extends over 16 amino acids. The CDR3 DNA reads as TGTGCCAGCAGCTTATCCCGGAGTTCCTCCTACAATGAGCAGTTCTTC. It yields the protein CASSLSRSSSYNEQFF.